The 17 T cell receptor beta chains below come from one sample, sequenced in a study of human T cells and chemical hapten exposure. Via MiXCR, TCRdb re-called the RACE reads, giving one row per CDR3 protein. The sample has under 450,000 distinct CDR3 sequences, roughly 4.8% seen once. As for time point: patch test 1, 2 weeks after DPC sensitization. Treatment reported: therapeutic diphenylcyclopropenone sensitization with weekly scalp DPC. The sample consisted of whole blood, taken in connection with sensitization to the hapten diphenylcyclopropenone (DPC). These receptors came from a woman between 50 and 59 years old with alopecia areata. Some clones in this sample may be carry-over from other donors' samples.

This clonotype has ten or more counts. The chain carries TRBV11-2 and TRBJ2-2; D not certain. Germline V lookup: CDR1 SGHAT, CDR2 FQNNGV. V lost 5 bases, J lost 7 bases, and 14 bases lay in between. The CDR3 sequence is 14 residues long. CDR3 sequence reads: CASSRQELGGELFF. The CDR3 nucleotides are TGTGCCAGCAGCCGCCAGGAATTGGGCGGGGAGCTGTTTTTT. The full variable domain, completed using reference TRBV11-2 and TRBJ2-2, is EAGVAQSPRYKIIEKRQSVAFWCNPISGHATLYWYQQILGQGPKLLIQFQNNGVVDDSQLPKDRFSAERLKGVDSTLKIQPAKLEDSAVYLCASSRQELGGELFFGEGSRLTVL.

The chain links TRBV12-5 to TRBJ2-6, with a possible D match to TRBD1 (5 bases). CDR1 and CDR2 (germline): LGHNT, FRNRAP. V lost 3 bases, J lost 0 bases, and 15 bases lay in between. This CDR3 comprises 18 residues. In nucleotides, the CDR3 is TGTGCTAGTGGTTTCTTGACAGAACCTCTCTCTGGGGCCAACGTCCTGACTTTC. This translates into CASGFLTEPLSGANVLTF.

This clonotype was observed a few times. The chain couples TRBV9 to TRBJ1-6, with 7 bases fitting TRBD1. With 4 bases clipped from V and 7 bases from J, the junction kept 5 bases outside the gene matches. The CDR3 sequence is 14 residues long. Germline values: CDR1 SGDLS, CDR2 YYNGEE. Written as DNA, the CDR3 is TGTGCCAGCAGCCCGGACAGGATGAATTCACCCCTCCACTTT. It is translated as CASSPDRMNSPLHF.

There are many counts of this clonotype. The chain couples TRBV6-4 to TRBJ2-2, with TRBD1 matching 9 bases. This CDR3 comprises 15 residues. V was pared by 6 bases and J by 1 base, with 3 bases of the junction left unmatched. In germline, CDR1 is MRHNA, CDR2 SNTAGT. CDR3 bases: TGTGCCAGCAGCTTGGGACAGGGGAACACCGGGGAGCTGTTTTTT. Translation gives CASSLGQGNTGELFF.

The chain has TRBV13 and TRBJ2-6; tentatively, D is TRBD1 (6 bases). Germline V gene sequence: CDR1 PRHDT, CDR2 FYEKMQ (reference sequence). The CDR3 is made up of 17 amino acids. V was cut by 6 bases and J by 1 base, with 16 bases left in between. The CDR3 bases are TGTGCCAGCAGTTACTTTCGAAGGGGGTCTGGGGCCAACGTCCTGACTTTC. It specifies CASSYFRRGSGANVLTF.

Worth noting for this clonotype: Being one base from a much bigger clone, this may be a read error. The rearrangement links TRBV5-8 to TRBJ1-4, with a tentative D call TRBD1 (5 bases). Trimming removed 4 bases at V and 7 bases at J, with 17 bases between. CDR3 size: 15 residues. Germline lookup yields CDR1 SGHTS and CDR2 YDEGEE. CDR3 in amino acids: CASSPTGIGAEKLFF. As DNA, the CDR3 is TGTGCCAGCAGCCCAACCGGGATAGGGGCTGAAAAACTGTTTTTT.

Note on this clonotype: Possible read error: a much larger clone is one base away. This chain connects TRBV12-3 or TRBV12-4 to TRBJ1-1; D is perhaps TRBD1 (5 bases). This CDR3 spans 14 amino acids. Trimming shortened V by 3 bases and J by 0 bases, and 8 bases separated the two germline ends. For the CDR3, the DNA is TGTGCCAGCAGTTTGTCAGGGATGAACACTGAAGCTTTCTTT. As protein: CASSLSGMNTEAFF.

The table lists this clonotype with many counts. The chain has TRBV7-2 and TRBJ2-5, with D possibly being TRBD1 (6 bases). The CDR3 has 15 residues. Trimming took off 2 bases at V and 2 bases at J, with 12 bases between the two ends. CDR1 is SGHTA, CDR2 FQGNSA, per germline. CDR3 sequence: CASSLRGLGQETQYF. The CDR3 DNA reads TGTGCCAGCAGCTTAAGGGGGTTGGGGCAAGAGACCCAGTACTTC.

The chain employs TRBV5-4 and TRBJ2-6; D might be TRBD2 (5 bases). CDR3 length: 17 residues. Looked up from germline, CDR1 is SGHNT and CDR2 is YYREEE (reference sequence). V was clipped by 4 bases and J by 0 bases, with 14 bases between them. CDR3 nucleotide sequence: TGTGCCAGCAGCCCCGGGGATCCCTTCTCTGGGGCCAACGTCCTGACTTTC. Translated, it gives CASSPGDPFSGANVLTF.

This sequence joins TRBV29-1 and TRBJ1-1; D not resolved. Germline CDR1 and CDR2: SQVTM and ANQGSEA. Trimming removed 7 bases from V and 5 bases from J, with 23 bases in between. The CDR3 contains 15 residues. Here the CDR3 DNA reads TGCAGCGCCGGTCTCGTGGGCGGAGGAAGTACTGAAGCTTTCTTT. This codes for CSAGLVGGGSTEAFF.

This clonotype has ten or more counts. This sequence joins TRBV3-1 and TRBJ1-6; D is unclear. Trimming stripped 1 base from V and 13 bases from J, with 20 bases between. The CDR3 covers 16 residues. The germline gives CDR1 LGHDT, CDR2 YNNKEL (reference sequence). CDR3 bases: TGTGCCAGCAGCCAAGGGGTACCGGATACCTATATCCCCCTCCACTTT. Translation: CASSQGVPDTYIPLHF.

The V call is TRBV27, the J call TRBJ1-5, with TRBD1 matching 11 bases. The CDR3 consists of 14 residues. J gave up 6 bases and V 6 bases, and 4 bases lay outside the gene matches. The germline V gene encodes CDR1 MNHEY and CDR2 SMNVEV (reference sequence). The CDR3 region has the DNA TGTGCCAGCAGGGGACAGGGGGTGGGTCAGCCCCAGCATTTT. Translated: CASRGQGVGQPQHF.

The sample holds many counts of this clonotype. This chain joins TRBV12-3 or TRBV12-4 and TRBJ2-2, with a weak D call TRBD1 (6 bases). Between the trimmed V and J ends, which lost 6 bases and 1 base, there was a span of 12 bases. This CDR3 has 15 amino acids. The CDR3 protein is CASRRDTLNTGELFF. In DNA, the CDR3 is TGTGCCAGCAGAAGGGACACATTGAACACCGGGGAGCTGTTTTTT.

This clonotype was seen a handful of times. The V and J genes are TRBV7-6 and TRBJ2-1; D is perhaps TRBD1 (6 bases). The germline gives CDR1 SGHVS, CDR2 FNYEAQ. CDR3 size: 18 residues. Trimming cost V 4 bases and J 8 bases, with 27 bases left between them. CDR3 in amino acids: CASSSSMLGARLVYEQFF. The CDR3 DNA is TGTGCCAGCAGCTCCTCCATGTTGGGGGCGCGCCTGGTATATGAGCAGTTCTTC.

V gene TRBV6-4 combines with J gene TRBJ2-2, with D uncertain. Germline CDR1 is MRHNA and CDR2 is SNTAGT. The CDR3 runs to 14 residues. V gave up 6 bases and J gave up 2 bases, with 10 bases separating them. The CDR3 spells CASRPPFNTGELFF. CDR3 DNA sequence: TGTGCCAGCAGGCCACCCTTTAACACCGGGGAGCTGTTTTTT.

This chain links TRBV29-1 with TRBJ2-1; 12 positions match TRBD1. Germline V gene data show CDR1 as SQVTM and CDR2 as ANQGSEA. The CDR3 totals 13 residues. The junction had 6 bases not matched to a gene; V was cut back by 6 bases and J by 9 bases. CDR3 DNA: TGCAGCGTCGCCGGGACAGGGGGCCGTGAGCAGTTCTTC. This gives the protein CSVAGTGGREQFF.

The gene calls are TRBV29-1 and TRBJ2-5; weak D call: TRBD1 (5 bases). Germline CDR1 is SQVTM and CDR2 is ANQGSEA. The V end lost 3 bases, the J end lost 5 bases, and 7 bases lay between the germline ends. The CDR3 is made up of 11 amino acids. The CDR3 DNA is TGCAGCGTTGACGCAGGGGAGACCCAGTACTTC. As protein: CSVDAGETQYF.